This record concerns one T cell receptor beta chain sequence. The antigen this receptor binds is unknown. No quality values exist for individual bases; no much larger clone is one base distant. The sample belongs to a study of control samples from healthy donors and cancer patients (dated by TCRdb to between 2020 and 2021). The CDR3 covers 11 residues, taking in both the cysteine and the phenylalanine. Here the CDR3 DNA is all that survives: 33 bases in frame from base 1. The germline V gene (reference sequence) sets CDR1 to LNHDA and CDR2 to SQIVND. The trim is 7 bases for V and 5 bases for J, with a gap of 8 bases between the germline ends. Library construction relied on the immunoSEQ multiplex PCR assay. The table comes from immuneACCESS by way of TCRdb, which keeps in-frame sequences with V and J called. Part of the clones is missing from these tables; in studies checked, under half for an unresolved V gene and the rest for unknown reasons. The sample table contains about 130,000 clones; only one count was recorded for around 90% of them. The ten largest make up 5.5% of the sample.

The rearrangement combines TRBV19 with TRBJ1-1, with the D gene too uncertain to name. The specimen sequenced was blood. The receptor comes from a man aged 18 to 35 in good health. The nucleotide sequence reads TGTGCCAGTAATCTAGGGACTGAAGCTTTCTTT. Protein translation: CASNLGTEAFF. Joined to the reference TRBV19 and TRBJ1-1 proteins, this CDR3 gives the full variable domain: DGGITQSPKYLFRKEGQNVTLSCEQNLNHDAMYWYRQDPGQGLRLIYYSQIVNDFQKGDIAEGYSVSREKKESFPLTVTSAQKNPTAFYLCASNLGTEAFFGQGTRLTVV.